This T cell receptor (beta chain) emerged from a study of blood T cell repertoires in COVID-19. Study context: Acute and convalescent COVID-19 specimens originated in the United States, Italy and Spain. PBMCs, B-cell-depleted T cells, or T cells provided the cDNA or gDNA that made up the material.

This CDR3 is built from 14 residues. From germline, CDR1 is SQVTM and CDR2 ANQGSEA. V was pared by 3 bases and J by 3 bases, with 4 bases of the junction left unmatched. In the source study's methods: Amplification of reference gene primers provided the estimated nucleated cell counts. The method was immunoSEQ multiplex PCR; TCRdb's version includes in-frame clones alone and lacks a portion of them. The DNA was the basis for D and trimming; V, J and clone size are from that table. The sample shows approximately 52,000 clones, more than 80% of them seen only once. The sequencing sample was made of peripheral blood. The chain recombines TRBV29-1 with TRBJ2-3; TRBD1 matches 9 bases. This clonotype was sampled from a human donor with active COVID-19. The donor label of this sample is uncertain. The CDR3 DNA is TGCAGCGTTGAGGGGGACAGGGTTACAGATACGCAGTATTTT. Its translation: CSVEGDRVTDTQYF.